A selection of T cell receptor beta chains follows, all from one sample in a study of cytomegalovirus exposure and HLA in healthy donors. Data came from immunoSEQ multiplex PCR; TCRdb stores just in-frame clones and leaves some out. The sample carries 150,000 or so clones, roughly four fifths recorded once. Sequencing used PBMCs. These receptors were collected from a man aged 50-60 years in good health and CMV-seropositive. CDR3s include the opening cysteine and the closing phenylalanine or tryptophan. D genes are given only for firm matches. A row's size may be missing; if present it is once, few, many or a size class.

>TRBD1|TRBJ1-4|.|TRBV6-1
TGTGCCAGCAGGCGGGACAGGGTGACTGAAAAACTGTTTTTT
CASRRDRVTEKLFF
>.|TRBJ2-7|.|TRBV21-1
TGTGCCAGCAGCCCGCGAACGCTGACAGGGGGTCCCTACGAGCAGTACTTC
CASSPRTLTGGPYEQYF
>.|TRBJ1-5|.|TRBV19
TGTGCCAGTAGTATCGGCAATCAGCCCCAGCATTTT
CASSIGNQPQHF
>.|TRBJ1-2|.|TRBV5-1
TGCGCCAGCAGCTCAGGGGAAGGGGGATTTTACGGCTACACCTTC
CASSSGEGGFYGYTF
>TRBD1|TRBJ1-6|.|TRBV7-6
TGTGCCAGCAGCCAGAACCCCGCGGGAGGGACAGGGGTCGAGCGTTCACCCCTCCACTTT
CASSQNPAGGTGVERSPLHF
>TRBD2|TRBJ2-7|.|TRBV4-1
TGCGCCAGCAGCCAAGATCCTAGCGGAGGCTCCTACGAGCAGTACTTC
CASSQDPSGGSYEQYF
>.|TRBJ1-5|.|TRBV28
TGTGCCAGCAGTCATGACGGCAGGGTGTATAGCAATCAGCCCCAGCATTTT
CASSHDGRVYSNQPQHF
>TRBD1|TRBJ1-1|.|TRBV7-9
TGTGCCAGCAGCGTGCCCGGGACAGGGGCCACTGAAGCTTTCTTT
CASSVPGTGATEAFF
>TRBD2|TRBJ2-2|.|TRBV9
TGTGCCAGCAGCGTTTCCCCCGCGCCCGCTAGCGGGAGAGCCGGGGAGCTGTTTTTT
CASSVSPAPASGRAGELFF
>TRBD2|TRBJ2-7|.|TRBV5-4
TGTGCCAGCAGCTTAAACGGGGGGGCCTACGAGCAGTACTTC
CASSLNGGAYEQYF
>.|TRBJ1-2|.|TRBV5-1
TGCGCCAGCAGCGCTCCAAACACCGCACAAAACTATGGCTACACCTTC
CASSAPNTAQNYGYTF
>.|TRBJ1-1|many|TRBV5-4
TGTGCCAGCAGCCCTGGACACCCCCAGGGGATGAACACTGAAGCTTTCTTT
CASSPGHPQGMNTEAFF
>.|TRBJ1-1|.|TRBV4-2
TGTGCCAGCAGCCAAGTGGGGGCGCGGAACACTGAAGCTTTCTTT
CASSQVGARNTEAFF
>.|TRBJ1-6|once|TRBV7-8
TGTGCCAGCAGCCCCCTTGAGGGGGGGTTTGGTTCACCCCTCCACTTT
CASSPLEGGFGSPLHF
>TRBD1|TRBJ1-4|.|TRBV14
TGTGCCAGCAGCCGGACAGGGGGCCGGCATGAAAAACTGTTTTTT
CASSRTGGRHEKLFF
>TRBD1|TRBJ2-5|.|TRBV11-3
TGTGCCAGCAGTCCGGGACAGGGTGGCCAAGAGACCCAGTACTTC
CASSPGQGGQETQYF
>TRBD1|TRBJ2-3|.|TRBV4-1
TGCGCCAGCAGCCGACCGGGACAGGGGAGGTCAGATACGCAGTATTTT
CASSRPGQGRSDTQYF
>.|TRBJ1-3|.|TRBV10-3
TGTGCCACCGATGGGGCAGCTGGAAACACCATATATTTT
CATDGAAGNTIYF
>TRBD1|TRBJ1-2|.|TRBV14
TGTGCCAGCAGCCAAGCCGGACAGGGGTTGGGCGGCTACACCTTC
CASSQAGQGLGGYTF
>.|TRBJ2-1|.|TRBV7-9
TGTGCCAGCAGCTCGCTAGCGCCGGAGTCCTACAATGAGCAGTTCTTC
CASSSLAPESYNEQFF
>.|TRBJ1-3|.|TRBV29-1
TGCAGCGTTGAAACACGGCCGGGATCTGGAAACACCATATATTTT
CSVETRPGSGNTIYF
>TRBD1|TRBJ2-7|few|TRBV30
TGTGCCTGGAGCGCTTCGGACAGGGGGAAATACGAGCAGTACTTC
CAWSASDRGKYEQYF
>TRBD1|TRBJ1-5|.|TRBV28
TGTGCCAGCAGGCTAACAGGGGGCGGTCAGCCCCAGCATTTT
CASRLTGGGQPQHF
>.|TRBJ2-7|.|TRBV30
TGTGCCTGGAGTGGAGTGGGCCCAGGGTGGGAGCAGTACTTC
CAWSGVGPGWEQYF
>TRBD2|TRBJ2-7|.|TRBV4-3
TGCGCCAGCAGCCAAACGACTAGCGGGACGTCCTACGAGCAGTACTTC
CASSQTTSGTSYEQYF
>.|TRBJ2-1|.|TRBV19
TGTGCCAGTAGCCAATCTTTCGCGAGCTCCTACAATGAGCAGTTCTTC
CASSQSFASSYNEQFF
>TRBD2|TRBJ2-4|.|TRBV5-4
TGTGCCAGCAGCGTTGGGACTAGCGTGGGCAAAAACATTCAGTACTTC
CASSVGTSVGKNIQYF
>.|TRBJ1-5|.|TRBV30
TGTGCCTGGAGTACAATGGGCCAGCCCCAGCATTTT
CAWSTMGQPQHF
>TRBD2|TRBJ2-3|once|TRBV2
TGTGCCACCCGAGCGGGAGTCAGCACAGATACGCAGTATTTT
CATRAGVSTDTQYF
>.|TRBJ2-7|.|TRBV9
TGTGCCAGCAGCCCGAGCTCCTACGAGCAGTACTTC
CASSPSSYEQYF
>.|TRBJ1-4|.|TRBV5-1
TGCGCCAGCAGGGGGGGAGCAACTAATGAAAAACTGTTTTTT
CASRGGATNEKLFF
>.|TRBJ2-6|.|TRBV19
TGTGCCAGTAGTCTGGCAGGGGCCAACGTCCTGACTTTC
CASSLAGANVLTF
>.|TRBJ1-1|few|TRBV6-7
TGTGCCAGCAGTTATGGAGTCATGAAGAACACTGAAGCTTTCTTT
CASSYGVMKNTEAFF
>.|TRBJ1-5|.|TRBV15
TGTGCCACCAGCACACGAAGGACAGACAATCAGCCCCAGCATTTT
CATSTRRTDNQPQHF